Below are 5 T cell receptor beta chains sequenced from a single sample in a study of blood T cell repertoires in COVID-19 (dated by TCRdb to the early 2020s). Library preparation was by the immunoSEQ multiplex PCR assay. TCRdb obtained this table from immuneACCESS and retained in-frame rearrangements with V and J assigned. These tables miss some clones; where compared with another copy, unresolved V genes account for less than half of the shortfall, and the remainder is unexplained. Within this sample are about 120,000 clones, with about 83% of them counted one time only. The ten most abundant clones make up 3% to 4% of the sample. Sequenced input: peripheral blood. The receptors stem from a man between 60 and 75 years old with acute or convalescent COVID-19.

V usage is TRBV24-1 and J usage is TRBJ2-7; 7 positions agree with TRBD1. Trimming cost V 3 bases and J 3 bases; bases outside gene matches: 4. This CDR3 comprises 14 residues. The germline gives CDR1 KGHDR, CDR2 SFDVKD. The CDR3 protein is CATSDARDSYEQYF. The CDR3 region has the DNA TGTGCCACCAGTGATGCCCGGGACAGCTACGAGCAGTACTTC.

The chain employs TRBV28 and TRBJ2-7; 9 nucleotides line up with TRBD2. The CDR3 spans 14 residues. Per the germline V gene, CDR1 is MDHEN and CDR2 is SYDVKM. Unmatched junction bases numbered 7, after V lost 5 bases and J lost 5 bases. CDR3 nucleotide sequence: TGTGCCAGCAGTAGTTTAGCGGGAGCCCACGAGCAGTACTTC. This sequence encodes CASSSLAGAHEQYF.

The genes are TRBV5-6 and TRBJ2-7; 7 nucleotides line up with TRBD1. Trimming removed 9 bases from V and 2 bases from J; junction bases left unmatched: 8. The CDR3 runs 13 residues. Germline assignment: CDR1 SGHDT and CDR2 YYEEEE. The CDR3 here is CATSRQGAYEQYF. CDR3 sequence (DNA): TGTGCCACCTCGCGGCAGGGGGCCTACGAGCAGTACTTC.

V and J are TRBV19 and TRBJ2-1; 12 nucleotides align to TRBD2. V lost 4 bases and J lost 7; bases outside the gene matches: 8. The CDR3 consists of 16 residues. In germline, CDR1 is LNHDA, CDR2 SQIVND (reference sequence). The CDR3 loop reads CASSTLAGGLGNEQFF. DNA for the CDR3: TGTGCCAGTAGTACGCTAGCGGGAGGGTTAGGGAATGAGCAGTTCTTC.

The chain is built from TRBV6-5 and TRBJ2-1; D not certain. CDR1 and CDR2 (germline): MNHEY, SVGAGI. V shed 3 bases and J shed 9 bases, with 6 bases lying between them. The CDR3 has 11 amino acids. In DNA, the CDR3 is TGTGCCAGCAGTTATAATCGTGAGCAGTTCTTC. It translates to CASSYNREQFF.